A selection of T cell receptor beta chains follows, all from one sample in a study of T cells in Graves' hyperthyroidism and ophthalmopathy. One entry per CDR3 protein results from TCRdb running MiXCR on the multiplex PCR reads. The sample records under 400,000 distinct CDR3 sequences, 13% to 15% being singletons. Specimen: blood. These receptors came from a woman aged 60-75 years with Graves' ophthalmopathy. CDR3s include the opening cysteine and the closing phenylalanine or tryptophan. A D gene is named only where the DNA matches it firmly. Size is omitted from some rows. Given values are once, few, many or a class for expanded clones.

DNA: TGTGCCAGCAGCTTAGCTAGACTAGCGGGCTACGAGCAGTACTTC
CDR3: CASSLARLAGYEQYF
size: NA
D: TRBD2
V: TRBV7-2
J: TRBJ2-7

DNA: TGTGCCAGCAGTGTGACAGGGGCTAATGAAAAACTGTTTTTT
CDR3: CASSVTGANEKLFF
size: few
D: TRBD1
V: TRBV6-1
J: TRBJ1-4

DNA: TGTGCCAGCAGTCCGGTGATAGCGGGAGGGCCTGACACCGGGGAGCTGTTTTTT
CDR3: CASSPVIAGGPDTGELFF
size: NA
D: TRBD2
V: TRBV6-2/TRBV6-3
J: TRBJ2-2

DNA: TGTGCCAGCAGTTATCAGAGGGCTTACGAGCAGTACTTC
CDR3: CASSYQRAYEQYF
size: NA
D: NA
V: TRBV6-9
J: TRBJ2-7

DNA: TGTGCCTGGAGAGGAAACAGTCCCAATTCACCCCTCCACTTT
CDR3: CAWRGNSPNSPLHF
size: few
D: NA
V: TRBV30
J: TRBJ1-6

DNA: TGCAGTGCTAGAGTACTAGCGGGAACCCACTCCTACGAGCAGTACTTC
CDR3: CSARVLAGTHSYEQYF
size: NA
D: TRBD2
V: TRBV20-1
J: TRBJ2-7

DNA: TGTGCCTGGACTAGACAGGGGGGGCAAGAGACCCAGTACTTC
CDR3: CAWTRQGGQETQYF
size: many
D: TRBD1
V: TRBV30
J: TRBJ2-5

DNA: TGTGCCAGCAGCCCCAGTAGCGGGGAGGGGGCAGATACGCAGTATTTT
CDR3: CASSPSSGEGADTQYF
size: few
D: TRBD2
V: TRBV14
J: TRBJ2-3

DNA: TGTGCCAGCAGTTACCGGACTAGCGCGTCCTACAATGAGCAGTTCTTC
CDR3: CASSYRTSASYNEQFF
size: many
D: TRBD2
V: TRBV6-2/TRBV6-3
J: TRBJ2-1

DNA: TGTGCCTTGGGGCTAGCCTCTGGCTCCTACGAGCAGTACTTC
CDR3: CALGLASGSYEQYF
size: few
D: NA
V: TRBV30
J: TRBJ2-7

DNA: TGTGCCAGCAGTGAACCCCGGGGCGGGGGCACTGAAGCTTTCTTT
CDR3: CASSEPRGGGTEAFF
size: many
D: NA
V: TRBV2
J: TRBJ1-1

DNA: TGTGCCAGCAGCGAACCGGGACAGGGGTTGAATGAGCAGTTCTTC
CDR3: CASSEPGQGLNEQFF
size: NA
D: TRBD1
V: TRBV6-1
J: TRBJ2-1

DNA: TGTGCCACGCAGTATTCGAACACCGGGGAGCTGTTTTTT
CDR3: CATQYSNTGELFF
size: NA
D: NA
V: TRBV10-3
J: TRBJ2-2

DNA: TGTGCCAGCAGCCCTGCGGTAGGGGAATCACCCCTCCACTTT
CDR3: CASSPAVGESPLHF
size: NA
D: NA
V: TRBV9
J: TRBJ1-6

DNA: TGTGCCACCAGGCCTGGAGGGTCGGGTTCACCCCTCCACTTT
CDR3: CATRPGGSGSPLHF
size: many
D: NA
V: TRBV6-1
J: TRBJ1-6

DNA: TGTGCCAGCAGTTCATACCCTCTACCCCTCCACTTT
CDR3: CASSSYPLPLHF
size: many
D: NA
V: TRBV28
J: TRBJ1-6

DNA: TGTGCCAGCTCCCCACGGGGGACTTTGGAGCTGTTTTTT
CDR3: CASSPRGTLELFF
size: many
D: NA
V: TRBV18
J: TRBJ2-2

DNA: TGTGCCAGCAGCTTACAGTTACTAGAAAACATTCAGTACTTC
CDR3: CASSLQLLENIQYF
size: many
D: NA
V: TRBV7-2
J: TRBJ2-4

DNA: TGTGCCAGCAGTTTATGGAAGAAGTATTCACCCCTCCACTTT
CDR3: CASSLWKKYSPLHF
size: many
D: NA
V: TRBV28
J: TRBJ1-6

DNA: TGTGCCAGCAGCTTAGGACGCCTGTCCGCTTACGAGCAGTACTTC
CDR3: CASSLGRLSAYEQYF
size: many
D: NA
V: TRBV12-3/TRBV12-4
J: TRBJ2-7

DNA: TGTGCCTGGAGTGCGAGCAGGGCCTACACAGATACGCAGTATTTT
CDR3: CAWSASRAYTDTQYF
size: many
D: NA
V: TRBV30
J: TRBJ2-3

DNA: TGTGCCAGCAGCCCAATCCCAGGGGCCCCGAACACTGAAGCTTTCTTT
CDR3: CASSPIPGAPNTEAFF
size: many
D: NA
V: TRBV11-2
J: TRBJ1-1

DNA: TGTGCCACCCTACAGGGCATTACCGGGGAGCTGTTTTTT
CDR3: CATLQGITGELFF
size: few
D: NA
V: TRBV7-8
J: TRBJ2-2

DNA: TGTGCCAGCAGCTCCAGACTAAATCAGCCCCAGCATTTT
CDR3: CASSSRLNQPQHF
size: many
D: NA
V: TRBV28
J: TRBJ1-5

DNA: TGTGCCAGCAGTAGGGGGCGGGATGAGCAGTTCTTC
CDR3: CASSRGRDEQFF
size: many
D: TRBD1
V: TRBV6-1
J: TRBJ2-1

DNA: TGCAGTGCAACAGGACAGCCCACTGAAGCTTTCTTT
CDR3: CSATGQPTEAFF
size: few
D: NA
V: TRBV20-1
J: TRBJ1-1

DNA: TGTGCCAGTAGCCGAGGACTAGCGGGAAACAATGAGCAGTTCTTC
CDR3: CASSRGLAGNNEQFF
size: many
D: TRBD2
V: TRBV19
J: TRBJ2-1

DNA: TGCAGTGCTAGAGATGGAGGACTGGGTCTTAATTCACCCCTCCACTTT
CDR3: CSARDGGLGLNSPLHF
size: NA
D: NA
V: TRBV20-1
J: TRBJ1-6

DNA: TGCAGTGCTAAACTAGCGGGGCGGGGAGAGACCCAGTACTTC
CDR3: CSAKLAGRGETQYF
size: NA
D: TRBD2
V: TRBV20-1
J: TRBJ2-5

DNA: TGCGCCAGCAGCTTGGGTGCGGCAACCTACGAGCAGTACTTC
CDR3: CASSLGAATYEQYF
size: NA
D: NA
V: TRBV5-1
J: TRBJ2-7

DNA: TGTGCCAGTACCGGGACAGCGGAAAGAGGCTATGGCTACACCTTC
CDR3: CASTGTAERGYGYTF
size: NA
D: TRBD1
V: TRBV19
J: TRBJ1-2

DNA: TGTGCCAGCAGGGTGGACACCACCCTATGGAATGAGCAGTTCTTC
CDR3: CASRVDTTLWNEQFF
size: few
D: NA
V: TRBV6-1
J: TRBJ2-1

DNA: TGTGCCAGTAGTATAGGATCTATCCGGGGGGGCACTGAAGCTTTCTTT
CDR3: CASSIGSIRGGTEAFF
size: few
D: NA
V: TRBV19
J: TRBJ1-1

DNA: TGTGCCTGCACGGGGACTAGCGGTTCCTACAATGAGCAGTTCTTC
CDR3: CACTGTSGSYNEQFF
size: NA
D: TRBD2
V: TRBV30
J: TRBJ2-1

DNA: TGTGCCAGCAGCCAAGCCCGGGGTGAAGCTTTCTTT
CDR3: CASSQARGEAFF
size: NA
D: NA
V: TRBV7-9
J: TRBJ1-1

DNA: TGCAGTGCTAGAGACCGTCGGACTGTGTCCTACAATGAGCAGTTCTTC
CDR3: CSARDRRTVSYNEQFF
size: many
D: NA
V: TRBV20-1
J: TRBJ2-1

DNA: TGTGCCAGCAGCAAGGTGGGACTTGGGCAAGGGCAAGAGACCCAGTACTTC
CDR3: CASSKVGLGQGQETQYF
size: NA
D: NA
V: TRBV5-8
J: TRBJ2-5

DNA: TGTGCCAGCAGTTCCAGGGGATTACAGGACTACGAGCAGTACTTC
CDR3: CASSSRGLQDYEQYF
size: NA
D: NA
V: TRBV5-4
J: TRBJ2-7

DNA: TGTGCCAGCAGCTCGTCTACATATACGCAGTATTTT
CDR3: CASSSSTYTQYF
size: many
D: NA
V: TRBV28
J: TRBJ2-3

DNA: TGCAGCGTTGAATTTAGCGGGAGGGCTTACGAGCAGTACTTC
CDR3: CSVEFSGRAYEQYF
size: few
D: TRBD2
V: TRBV29-1
J: TRBJ2-7

DNA: TGTGCCAGCAGCAAGGACAGGGCGGATACGCAGTATTTT
CDR3: CASSKDRADTQYF
size: few
D: TRBD1
V: TRBV12-3/TRBV12-4
J: TRBJ2-3

DNA: TGTGCCAGCTCACCAGGGGTACTAGCGGGTCCTACAAGTGAGCAGTTCTTC
CDR3: CASSPGVLAGPTSEQFF
size: many
D: TRBD2
V: TRBV18
J: TRBJ2-1